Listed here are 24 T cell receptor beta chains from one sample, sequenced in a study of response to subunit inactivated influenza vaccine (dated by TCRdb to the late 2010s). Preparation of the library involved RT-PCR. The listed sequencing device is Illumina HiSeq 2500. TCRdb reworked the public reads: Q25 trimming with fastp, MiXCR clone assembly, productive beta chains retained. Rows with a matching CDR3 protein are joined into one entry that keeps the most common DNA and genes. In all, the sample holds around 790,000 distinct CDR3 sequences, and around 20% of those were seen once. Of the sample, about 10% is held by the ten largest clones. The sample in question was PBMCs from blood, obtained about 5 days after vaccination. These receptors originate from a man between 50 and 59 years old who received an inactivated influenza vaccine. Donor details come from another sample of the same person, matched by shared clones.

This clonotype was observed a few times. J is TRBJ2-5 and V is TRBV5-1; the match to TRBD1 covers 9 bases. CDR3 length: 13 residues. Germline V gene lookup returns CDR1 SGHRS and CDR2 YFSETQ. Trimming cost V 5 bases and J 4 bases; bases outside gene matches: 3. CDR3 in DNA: TGCGCCAGCAGAATGGGACAGGGAGAGACCCAGTACTTC. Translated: CASRMGQGETQYF.

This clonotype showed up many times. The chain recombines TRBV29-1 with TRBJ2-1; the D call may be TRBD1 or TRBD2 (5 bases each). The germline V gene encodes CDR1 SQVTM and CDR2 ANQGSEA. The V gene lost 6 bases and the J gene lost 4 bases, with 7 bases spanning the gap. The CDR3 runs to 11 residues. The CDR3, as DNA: TGCAGCGTGGGGGTATACAATGAGCAGTTCTTC. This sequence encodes CSVGVYNEQFF.

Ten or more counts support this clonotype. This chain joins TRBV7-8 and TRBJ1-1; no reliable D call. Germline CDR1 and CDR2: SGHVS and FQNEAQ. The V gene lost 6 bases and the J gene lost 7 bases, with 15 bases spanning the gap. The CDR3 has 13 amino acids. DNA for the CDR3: TGTGCCAGCAGTCGAAACCGGGTGAATGAAGCTTTCTTT. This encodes CASSRNRVNEAFF.

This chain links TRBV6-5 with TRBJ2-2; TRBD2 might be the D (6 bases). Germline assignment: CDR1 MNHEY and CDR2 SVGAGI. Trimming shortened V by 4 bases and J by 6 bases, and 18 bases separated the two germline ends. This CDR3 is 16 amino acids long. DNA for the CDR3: TGTGCCAGCAGTTTTAGACTAGTCGGTAGCTCCGGGGAGCTGTTTTTT. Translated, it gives CASSFRLVGSSGELFF.

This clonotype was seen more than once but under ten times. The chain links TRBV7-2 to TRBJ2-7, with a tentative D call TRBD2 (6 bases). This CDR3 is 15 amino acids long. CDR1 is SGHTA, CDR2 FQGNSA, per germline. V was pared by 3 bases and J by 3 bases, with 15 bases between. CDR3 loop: CASSLRGGDGYEQYF. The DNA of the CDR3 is TGTGCCAGCAGCTTGCGAGGAGGGGACGGCTACGAGCAGTACTTC.

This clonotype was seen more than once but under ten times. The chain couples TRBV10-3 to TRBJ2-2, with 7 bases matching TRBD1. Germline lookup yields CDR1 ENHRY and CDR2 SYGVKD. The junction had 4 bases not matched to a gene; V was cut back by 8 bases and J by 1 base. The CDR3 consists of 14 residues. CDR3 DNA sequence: TGTGCCATCCCAGGGGGAGAGAACACCGGGGAGCTGTTTTTT. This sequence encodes CAIPGGENTGELFF.

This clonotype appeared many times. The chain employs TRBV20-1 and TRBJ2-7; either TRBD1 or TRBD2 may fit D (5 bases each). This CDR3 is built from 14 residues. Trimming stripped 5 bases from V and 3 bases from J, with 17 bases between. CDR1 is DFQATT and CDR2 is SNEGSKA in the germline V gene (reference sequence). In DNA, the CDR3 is TGCAGTGCTGGACGGCAGGGTCGGGACTACGAGCAGTACTTC. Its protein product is CSAGRQGRDYEQYF.

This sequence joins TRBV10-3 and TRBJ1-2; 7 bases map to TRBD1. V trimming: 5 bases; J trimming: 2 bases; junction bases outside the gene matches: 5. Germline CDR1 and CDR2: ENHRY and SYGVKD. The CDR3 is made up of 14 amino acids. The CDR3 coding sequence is TGTGCCATCAGTTCTCTACAGGGGAACTATGGCTACACCTTC. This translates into CAISSLQGNYGYTF.

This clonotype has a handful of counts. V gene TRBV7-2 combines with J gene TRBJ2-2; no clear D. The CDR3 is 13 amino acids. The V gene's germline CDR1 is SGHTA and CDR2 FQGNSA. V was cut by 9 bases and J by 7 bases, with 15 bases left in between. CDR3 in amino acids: CASSGAPGGELFF. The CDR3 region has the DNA TGTGCCAGTTCCGGAGCTCCCGGCGGGGAGCTGTTTTTT.

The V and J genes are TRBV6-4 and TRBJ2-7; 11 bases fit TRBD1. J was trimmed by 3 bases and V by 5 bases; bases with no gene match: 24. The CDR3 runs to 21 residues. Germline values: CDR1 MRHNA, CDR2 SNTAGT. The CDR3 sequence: CASSTGTGGGSGSRGSYEQYF. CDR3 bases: TGTGCCAGCAGTACCGGGACAGGGGGTGGTAGCGGGAGTAGGGGGAGCTACGAGCAGTACTTC.

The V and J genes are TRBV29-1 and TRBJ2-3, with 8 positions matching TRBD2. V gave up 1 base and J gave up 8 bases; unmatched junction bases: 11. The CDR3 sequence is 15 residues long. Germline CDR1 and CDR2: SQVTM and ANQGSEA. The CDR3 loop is CSVEATSGVGGTQYF. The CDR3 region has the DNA TGCAGCGTTGAAGCTACTAGCGGCGTCGGGGGTACGCAGTATTTT.

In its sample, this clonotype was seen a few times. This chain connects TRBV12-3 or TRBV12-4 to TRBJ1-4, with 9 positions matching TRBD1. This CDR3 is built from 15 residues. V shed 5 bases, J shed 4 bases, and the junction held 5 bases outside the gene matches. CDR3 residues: CASSPGTGINEKLFF. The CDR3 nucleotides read TGTGCCAGCAGTCCCGGGACAGGGATTAATGAAAAACTGTTTTTT.

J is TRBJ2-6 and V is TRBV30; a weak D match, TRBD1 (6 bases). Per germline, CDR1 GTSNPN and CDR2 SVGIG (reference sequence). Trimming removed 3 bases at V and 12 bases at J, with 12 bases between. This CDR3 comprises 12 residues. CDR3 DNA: TGTGCCTGGAGAGGGGGAGTCGGCGTCCTGACTTTC. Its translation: CAWRGGVGVLTF. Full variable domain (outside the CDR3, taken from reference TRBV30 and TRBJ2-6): SQTIHQWPATLVQPVGSPLSLECTVEGTSNPNLYWYRQAAGRGLQLLFYSVGIGQISSEVPQNLSASRPQDRQFILSSKKLLLSDSGFYLCAWRGGVGVLTFGAGSRLTVL.

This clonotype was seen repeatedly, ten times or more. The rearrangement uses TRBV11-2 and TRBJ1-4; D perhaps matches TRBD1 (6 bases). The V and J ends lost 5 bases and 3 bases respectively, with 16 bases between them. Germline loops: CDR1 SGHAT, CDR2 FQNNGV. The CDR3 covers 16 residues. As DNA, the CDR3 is TGTGCCAGCAGCACTCTTAGGACAGCTTCTAATGAAAAACTGTTTTTT. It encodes CASSTLRTASNEKLFF.

This CDR3 reads CASSDTLGRTDTQYF. CDR3 nucleotide sequence: TGTGCCAGCAGCGATACGCTGGGGCGAACAGATACGCAGTATTTT. The gene calls are TRBV7-9 and TRBJ2-3; D possibly corresponds to TRBD1 (5 bases). Germline CDR1 and CDR2: SEHNR and FQNEAQ (reference sequence). The CDR3 is made up of 15 amino acids. The V and J ends lost 5 bases and 3 bases respectively, with 15 bases between them.

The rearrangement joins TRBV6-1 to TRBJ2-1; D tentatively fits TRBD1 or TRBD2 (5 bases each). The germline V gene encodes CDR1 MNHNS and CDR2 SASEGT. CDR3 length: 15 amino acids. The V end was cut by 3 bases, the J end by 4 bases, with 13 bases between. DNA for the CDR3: TGTGCCAGCAGTGATGAGGGGAAAGGGTACAATGAGCAGTTCTTC. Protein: CASSDEGKGYNEQFF.

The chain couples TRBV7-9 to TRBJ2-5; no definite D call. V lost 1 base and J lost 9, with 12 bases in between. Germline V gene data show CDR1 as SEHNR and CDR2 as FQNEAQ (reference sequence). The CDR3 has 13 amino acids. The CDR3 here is CASSLGIRSAQYF. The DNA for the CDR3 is TGTGCCAGCAGCTTAGGTATCCGCTCAGCCCAGTACTTC.

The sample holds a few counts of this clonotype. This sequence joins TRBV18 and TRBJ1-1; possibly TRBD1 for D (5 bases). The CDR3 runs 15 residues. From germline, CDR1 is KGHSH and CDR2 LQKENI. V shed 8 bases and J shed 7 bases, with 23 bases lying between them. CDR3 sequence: CASPKEPVRGGEAFF. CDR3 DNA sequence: TGTGCCAGCCCAAAGGAGCCAGTAAGGGGCGGTGAAGCTTTCTTT.

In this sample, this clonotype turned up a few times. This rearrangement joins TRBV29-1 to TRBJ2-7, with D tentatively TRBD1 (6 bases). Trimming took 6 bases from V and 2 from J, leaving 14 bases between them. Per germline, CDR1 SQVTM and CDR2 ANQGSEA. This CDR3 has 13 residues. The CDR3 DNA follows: TGCAGCGTGGAGACAGGAAACGCCTACGAGCAGTACTTC. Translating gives CSVETGNAYEQYF.

As DNA, the CDR3 is TGTGCCAGCAGCCTCAGGACTAGCGGGAGCGAGCAGTACTTC. Protein product: CASSLRTSGSEQYF. This rearrangement joins TRBV3-1 to TRBJ2-7; 13 bases map to TRBD2. Trimming at V came to 4 bases and at J to 6 bases, leaving 3 bases not matched to a gene. The V gene's germline CDR1 is LGHDT and CDR2 YNNKEL (reference sequence). This CDR3 contains 14 residues.

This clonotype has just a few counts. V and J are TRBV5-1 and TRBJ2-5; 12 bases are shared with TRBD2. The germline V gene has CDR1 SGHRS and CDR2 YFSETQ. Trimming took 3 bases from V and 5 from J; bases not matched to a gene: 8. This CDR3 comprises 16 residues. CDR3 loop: CASSSTSGGSGETQYF. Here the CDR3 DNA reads TGCGCCAGCAGCTCGACTAGCGGGGGTTCAGGGGAGACCCAGTACTTC.

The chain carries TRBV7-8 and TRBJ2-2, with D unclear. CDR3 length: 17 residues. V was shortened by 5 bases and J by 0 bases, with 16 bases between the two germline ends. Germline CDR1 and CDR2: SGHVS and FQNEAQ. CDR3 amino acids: CASSPTLGSPNTGELFF. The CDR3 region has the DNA TGTGCCAGCAGCCCCACTCTCGGCAGCCCGAACACCGGGGAGCTGTTTTTT.

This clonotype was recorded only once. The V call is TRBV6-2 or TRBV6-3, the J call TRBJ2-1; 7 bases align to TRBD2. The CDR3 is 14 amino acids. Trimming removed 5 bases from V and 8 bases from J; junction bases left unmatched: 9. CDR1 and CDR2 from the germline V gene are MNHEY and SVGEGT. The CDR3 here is CASSPRTSLHEQFF. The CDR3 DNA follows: TGTGCCAGCAGTCCTCGGACTAGTCTCCATGAGCAGTTCTTC.

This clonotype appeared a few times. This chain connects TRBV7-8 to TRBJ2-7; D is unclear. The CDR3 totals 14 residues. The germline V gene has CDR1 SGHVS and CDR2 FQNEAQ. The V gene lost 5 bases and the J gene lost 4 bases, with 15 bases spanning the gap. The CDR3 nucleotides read TGTGCCAGCAGCGCCGGCGACACCAGATACGAGCAGTACTTC. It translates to CASSAGDTRYEQYF.